The T cell receptor beta chain under discussion was sequenced for a study of T cell clones after liver transplantation. On the study more broadly: Until 12-24 months post-transplant, subjects got standard immunosuppression and no induction. At least one year of complete immunosuppression withdrawal without enzymes over twice normal defined tolerance.

The data were produced by immunoSEQ multiplex PCR, yet TCRdb's version contains in-frame clones alone and is incomplete. The data contain about 74,000 clones, roughly 80% of them seen just once; the ten biggest clones take up roughly 0.54%. Study results and caveats: Post-transplant, graft-donor-reactive CD4 TCRbeta sequences in blood dropped significantly in 5 of 8 subjects. Graft donor-reactive T cells may have migrated into the graft rather than being deleted.

This clone was seen only once. Its target is unknown. Trimming cost V 3 bases and J 2 bases, with 12 bases left between them. This CDR3 spans 15 amino acids. Germline-derived CDR1 and CDR2 are SGDLS and YYNGEE. The chain combines TRBV9 with TRBJ1-3; TRBD1 is a possible D gene (5 bases). The receptor's source is a human donor who received a liver transplant. This sample comprised CD4+ T cells from blood, obtained before liver transplant. In DNA form, the CDR3 reads TGTGCCAGCAGCGCCTCCCCAGGGACTGGAAACACCATATATTTT. Protein product: CASSASPGTGNTIYF.